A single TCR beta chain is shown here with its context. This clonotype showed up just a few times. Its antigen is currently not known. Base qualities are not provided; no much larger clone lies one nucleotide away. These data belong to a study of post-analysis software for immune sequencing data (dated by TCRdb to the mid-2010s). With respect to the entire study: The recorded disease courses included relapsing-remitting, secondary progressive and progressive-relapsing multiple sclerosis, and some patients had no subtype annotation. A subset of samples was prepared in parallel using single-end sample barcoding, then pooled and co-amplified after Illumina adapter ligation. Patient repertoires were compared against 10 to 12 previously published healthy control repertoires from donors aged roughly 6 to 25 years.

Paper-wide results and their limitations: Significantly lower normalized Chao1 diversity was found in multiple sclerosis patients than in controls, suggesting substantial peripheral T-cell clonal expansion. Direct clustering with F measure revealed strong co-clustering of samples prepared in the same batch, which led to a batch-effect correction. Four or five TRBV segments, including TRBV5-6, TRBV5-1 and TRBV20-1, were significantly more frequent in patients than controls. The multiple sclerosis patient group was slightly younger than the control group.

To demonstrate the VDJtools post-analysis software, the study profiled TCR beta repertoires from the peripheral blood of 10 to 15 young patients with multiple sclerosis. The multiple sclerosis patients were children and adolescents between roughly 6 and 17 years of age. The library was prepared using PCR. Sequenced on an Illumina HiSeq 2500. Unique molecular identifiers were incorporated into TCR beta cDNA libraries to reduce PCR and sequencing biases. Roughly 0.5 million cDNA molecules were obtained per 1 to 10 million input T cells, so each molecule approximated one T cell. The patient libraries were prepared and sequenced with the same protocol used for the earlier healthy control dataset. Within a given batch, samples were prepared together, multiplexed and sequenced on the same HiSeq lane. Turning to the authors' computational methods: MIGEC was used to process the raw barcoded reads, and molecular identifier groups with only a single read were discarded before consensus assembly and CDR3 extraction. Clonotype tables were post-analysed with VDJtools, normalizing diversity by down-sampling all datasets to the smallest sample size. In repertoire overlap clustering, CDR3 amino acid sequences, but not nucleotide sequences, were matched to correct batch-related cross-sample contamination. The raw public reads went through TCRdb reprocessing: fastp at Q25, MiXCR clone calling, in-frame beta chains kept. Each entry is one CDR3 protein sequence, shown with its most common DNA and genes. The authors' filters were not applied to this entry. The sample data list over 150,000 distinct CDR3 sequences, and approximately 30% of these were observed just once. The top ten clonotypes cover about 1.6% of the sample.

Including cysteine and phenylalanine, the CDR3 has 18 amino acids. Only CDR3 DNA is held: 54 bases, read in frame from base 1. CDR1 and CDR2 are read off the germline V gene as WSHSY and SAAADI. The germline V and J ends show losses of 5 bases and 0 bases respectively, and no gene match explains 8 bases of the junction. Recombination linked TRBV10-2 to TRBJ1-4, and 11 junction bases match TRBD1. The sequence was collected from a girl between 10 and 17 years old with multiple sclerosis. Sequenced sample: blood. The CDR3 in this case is CASSPGTGGISTNEKLFF. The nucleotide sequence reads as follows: TGCGCCAGCAGTCCCGGGACAGGGGGGATATCAACTAATGAAAAACTGTTTTTT.